This T cell receptor (beta chain) originates from a study of control samples from healthy donors and cancer patients. V lost 3 bases, J lost 5 bases, and 1 base stayed unmatched. There are 14 residues in the CDR3. The germline V gene has CDR1 SGHAT and CDR2 FQNNGV. Clones were read by immunoSEQ multiplex PCR, and TCRdb kept only the in-frame ones, dropping some. The sample holds some 180,000 clones. This receptor was identified in a woman aged 25 to 39 in good health. Sequenced input: blood. The chain combines TRBV11-2 with TRBJ1-4; 9 bases are shared with TRBD1. DNA for the CDR3: TGTGCCAGCAGCTTTGGGACAGGGAATGAAAAACTGTTTTTT. Translating gives CASSFGTGNEKLFF.